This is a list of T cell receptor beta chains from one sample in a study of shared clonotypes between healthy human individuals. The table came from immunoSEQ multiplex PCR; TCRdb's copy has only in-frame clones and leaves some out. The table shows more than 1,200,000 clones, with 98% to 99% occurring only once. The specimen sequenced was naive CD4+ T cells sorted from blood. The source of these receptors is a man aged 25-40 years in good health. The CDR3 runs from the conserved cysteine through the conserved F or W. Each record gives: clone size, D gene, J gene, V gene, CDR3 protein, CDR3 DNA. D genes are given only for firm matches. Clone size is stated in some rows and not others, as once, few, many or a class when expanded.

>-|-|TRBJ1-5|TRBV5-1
CASSPGTNNQPQHF
TGCGCCAGCAGCCCCGGGACAAACAATCAGCCCCAGCATTTT
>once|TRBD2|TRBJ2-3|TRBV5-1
CASSRLAGSTDTQYF
TGCGCCAGCAGCAGACTAGCGGGGAGCACAGATACGCAGTATTTT
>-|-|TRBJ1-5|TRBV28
CASSSDSYQPQHF
TGTGCCAGCAGCTCAGACAGCTATCAGCCCCAGCATTTT
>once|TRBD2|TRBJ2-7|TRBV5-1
CASSRTSGNYEQYF
TGCGCCAGCAGCCGGACTAGCGGCAACTACGAGCAGTACTTC
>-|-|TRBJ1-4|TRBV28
CASSDHEKLFF
TGTGCCAGCAGCGACCACGAAAAACTGTTTTTT
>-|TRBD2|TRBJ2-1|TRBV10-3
CAITRTSGRQEQFF
TGTGCCATCACTAGGACTAGCGGGAGACAAGAGCAGTTCTTC
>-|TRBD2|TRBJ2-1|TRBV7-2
CASSWNGLAGGIEQFF
TGTGCCAGCAGCTGGAACGGACTAGCGGGAGGTATTGAGCAGTTCTTC
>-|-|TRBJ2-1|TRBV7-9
CASSQTRSGHNEQFF
TGTGCCAGCAGCCAAACCCGCAGCGGACACAATGAGCAGTTCTTC
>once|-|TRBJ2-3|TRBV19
CASSLSYRVDTQYF
TGTGCCAGTAGTCTATCCTACAGGGTTGATACGCAGTATTTT
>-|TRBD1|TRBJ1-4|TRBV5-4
CASSLRGRAEKLFF
TGTGCCAGCAGCTTGAGGGGGCGCGCTGAAAAACTGTTTTTT
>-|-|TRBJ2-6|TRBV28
CASSLNTGPPGANVLTF
TGTGCCAGCAGTTTAAATACAGGGCCCCCTGGGGCCAACGTCCTGACTTTC
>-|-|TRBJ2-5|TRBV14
CASSPRRTQETQYF
TGTGCCAGCAGCCCACGACGGACACAAGAGACCCAGTACTTC
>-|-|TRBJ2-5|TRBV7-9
CASSSPGETQYF
TGTGCCAGCAGCTCTCCGGGGGAGACCCAGTACTTC
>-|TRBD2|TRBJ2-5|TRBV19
CASSIGPSGQETQYF
TGTGCCAGTAGTATAGGGCCTAGCGGGCAAGAGACCCAGTACTTC
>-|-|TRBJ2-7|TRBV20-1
CSARVYEQYF
TGCAGTGCTAGAGTCTACGAGCAGTACTTC
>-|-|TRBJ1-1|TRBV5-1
CASSYRDTKSEAFF
TGCGCCAGCAGCTACCGGGACACAAAATCTGAAGCTTTCTTT
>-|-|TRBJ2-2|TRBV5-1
CASSEGAENGELFF
TGCGCCAGCTCGGAGGGGGCCGAGAACGGGGAGCTGTTTTTT
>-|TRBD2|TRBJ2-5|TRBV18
CASSRFGLAGGGLIQETQYF
TGTGCCAGCTCCAGATTTGGACTAGCGGGAGGAGGATTAATCCAAGAGACCCAGTACTTC
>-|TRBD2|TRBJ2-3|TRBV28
CASSRGEGIGTDTQYF
TGTGCCAGCAGTCGGGGGGAGGGGATTGGAACAGATACGCAGTATTTT